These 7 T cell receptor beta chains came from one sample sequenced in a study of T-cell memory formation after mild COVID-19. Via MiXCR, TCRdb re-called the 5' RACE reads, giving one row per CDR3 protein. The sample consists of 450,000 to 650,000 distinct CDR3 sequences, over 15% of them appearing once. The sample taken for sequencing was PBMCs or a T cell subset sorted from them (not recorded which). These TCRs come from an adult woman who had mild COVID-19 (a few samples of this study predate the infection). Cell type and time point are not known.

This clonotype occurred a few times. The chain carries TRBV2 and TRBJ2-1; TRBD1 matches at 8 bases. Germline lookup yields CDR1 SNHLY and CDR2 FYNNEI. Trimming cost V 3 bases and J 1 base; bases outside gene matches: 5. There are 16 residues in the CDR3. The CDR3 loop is CASSESQGASYNEQFF. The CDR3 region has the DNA TGTGCCAGCAGTGAGTCGCAGGGGGCTTCCTACAATGAGCAGTTCTTC.

The CDR3 nucleotides read TGTGCCAGCAGCTTTGACAGGGGCGGGGAGCAGTACTTC. Amino acids: CASSFDRGGEQYF. The chain has TRBV7-9 and TRBJ2-7, with 8 bases matching TRBD1. With V trimmed by 3 bases and J by 7 bases, 5 bases remained unmatched. CDR1 SEHNR and CDR2 FQNEAQ come from the germline V gene (reference sequence). The CDR3 totals 13 residues.

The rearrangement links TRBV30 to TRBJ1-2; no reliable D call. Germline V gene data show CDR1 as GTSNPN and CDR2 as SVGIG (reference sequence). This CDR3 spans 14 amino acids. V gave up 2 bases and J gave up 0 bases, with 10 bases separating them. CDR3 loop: CAWSTTYANYGYTF. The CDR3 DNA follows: TGTGCCTGGAGTACGACCTACGCTAACTATGGCTACACCTTC.

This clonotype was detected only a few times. As DNA, the CDR3 is TGTGCCAGCAGCCAAACTAGCGGAAACACCTACAATGAGCAGTTCTTC. It encodes CASSQTSGNTYNEQFF. The V and J genes are TRBV3-1 and TRBJ2-1, with 8 bases that match TRBD2. CDR3 length equals 16 residues. The germline V gene has CDR1 LGHDT and CDR2 YNNKEL (reference sequence). V gave up 2 bases and J gave up 2 bases; unmatched junction bases: 5.

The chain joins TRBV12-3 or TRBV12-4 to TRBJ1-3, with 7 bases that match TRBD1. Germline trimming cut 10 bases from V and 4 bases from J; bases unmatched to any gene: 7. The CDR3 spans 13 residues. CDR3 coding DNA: TGTGCCATCCAGACAGGGTTCGGAAACACCATATATTTT. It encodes CAIQTGFGNTIYF.

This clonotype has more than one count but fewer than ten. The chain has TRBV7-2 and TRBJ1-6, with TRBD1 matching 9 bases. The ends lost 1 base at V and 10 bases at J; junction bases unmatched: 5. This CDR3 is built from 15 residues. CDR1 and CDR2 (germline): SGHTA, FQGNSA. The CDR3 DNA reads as TGTGCCAGCAGCTTAGGGACAGGGGATTACTCACCCCTCCACTTT. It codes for CASSLGTGDYSPLHF.

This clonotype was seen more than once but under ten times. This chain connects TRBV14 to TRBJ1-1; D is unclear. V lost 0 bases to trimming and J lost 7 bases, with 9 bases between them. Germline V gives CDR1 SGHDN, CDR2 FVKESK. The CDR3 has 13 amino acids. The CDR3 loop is CASSQEAYDEAFF. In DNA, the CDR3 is TGTGCCAGCAGCCAAGAGGCCTATGATGAAGCTTTCTTT.